This T cell receptor (beta chain) was recovered during a study of cytomegalovirus exposure and HLA in healthy donors listed by TCRdb under 2017. Context from the whole study: According to an earlier analysis of a few hundred of the donors, about 180 million T cells yielded 117 million unique TCR beta sequences and about 300 Gb of sequence data. Among the roughly 390 genotyped donors, 75% to 90% belonged to the genetic ancestry cluster associated with self-reported Caucasian donors. Typing coverage varied by locus: about 620-630 donors for A, B, C, DRB1 and DQB1; approximately 520 for DQA1; nearly 610 for DPA1; 400 to 480 for DPB1. In a later genetic analysis, genome-wide SNP genotypes for about 55% of the 666 donors were used, and that subset was treated as a discovery cohort. The study aimed to test whether cataloging public T cell receptors could reveal signatures of past pathogen exposure. Using immunosequencing, the study profiled T cell repertoires from 500 to 800 subjects and related those repertoires to cytomegalovirus serostatus. Among about 360 genotyped donors of the cohort, an average of around 240,000 unique TCR beta nucleotide sequences were sequenced per donor, 15% to 20% of them non-productive. Roughly 300 gigabases of sequencing data and around 85 million unique TCR sequences made up an early release that covered about 640 HLA-typed donors. A later analysis re-analyzed previously published TCR beta repertoires from 600 to 850 donors and added high-resolution HLA genotyping to study TCR occurrence patterns. The later analysis used no new phenotypic data to find candidate immune exposures, relying instead on TCR beta sequences and their occurrence across donors. Roughly 5 DR-DQ haplotypes were handled as single units for association and clustering because linkage in the cohort was strong. HLA typing covered class I and class II loci at four-digit resolution. A separate validation cohort of 100 to 150 different subjects was used in addition to the approximately 640-subject first cohort. An earlier analysis of several hundred of the donors applied high-throughput TCR beta sequencing to assess whether each TCR beta V gene segment acted as functional or pseudogenic. Donor age, sex, ethnicity and CMV serostatus were collected together with the repertoire data. To predict cytomegalovirus infection status, the study brought together high-throughput TCR immunosequencing, statistical association of individual TCRs with disease status, and machine learning. All discovery cohort repertoires had been generated on a single sequencing platform. What the research found in general, with its limitations: In both the original and validation cohorts, the classifier was reported to diagnose cytomegalovirus status with high specificity and sensitivity. Only TCR beta chains were sequenced in this cohort, and the absence of alpha or paired-chain data limited detectable features. Broadly in line with IMGT annotations, most TCR beta V segments showed up in productive rearrangements about 87% or about 30% of the time in an earlier analysis of several hundred of the donors. In the study, roughly 160 TCR beta chains were listed as associated with cytomegalovirus. Compared with the approximately 670-donor mean, donors in an Asian-associated ancestry cluster had fewer N-insertions in productive TCRs, according to a later genetic analysis. Because the 87-base-pair reads could not distinguish some IMGT-functional V segments, including TRBV6-2 and TRBV6-3, those segments were excluded. A further reported finding was that TCR beta sequences accurately predicted the HLA-A and HLA-B alleles for most subjects in the first cohort. Presence/absence analyses assumed roughly uniform sequencing depth across donors, an assumption that may not hold. Because HLA typing was unavailable for some donors at each locus, only the typed subset was used in association tests. Several of the top co-occurrence clusters appeared to be linked to parvovirus B19, influenza, CMV and Epstein-Barr virus, according to a later analysis. Because counts were too low, fewer than 20 rarely observed V segments, including chromosome 9 orphons, were excluded from the earlier analysis of some 540 of the donors. When HLA alleles, especially DR and DQ, strongly co-occurred, TCR associations were difficult to assign to individual alleles. V-gene and J-gene trimming of TCR beta chains was associated with a missense DCLRE1C variant in a later genetic analysis, and the association was replicated in an independent cohort. Linkage disequilibrium might explain the correlated functional status among segregating V segments, but an unknown experimental factor could not be excluded. Three of the identified cytomegalovirus-associated TCR beta chains were confirmed in vitro to be specific for cytomegalovirus antigens. A later analysis associated 16,951 TCR beta sequences with specific HLA alleles at a false discovery rate of 0.05. In a later analysis, HLA-associated TCR beta chains showed more clonal expansion and lower generation probabilities than non-associated chains that were equally common. A cluster of highly shared sequence variants was judged likely to represent a technical artifact of the sequencing pipeline. A later analysis found that most CMV-associated TCR beta chains appeared HLA-restricted, with HLA associations seemingly driven largely by CMV exposure. For the cohort, immune exposure information was limited to CMV serostatus. It was suggested by the authors that the approach could potentially be generalized to other disease states and immunological phenotypes. In a later analysis, the rate of TCR association differed among HLA loci, with DRB1 alleles having the most associated TCRs and HLA-C alleles having the fewest. Most TCR sequences were observed very rarely across donors, whereas some public TCRs were present in many individuals.

V loses 4 bases, J loses 0 bases, and the germline ends lie 2 bases apart. Based on the germline V gene, the CDR1 and CDR2 sequences are SGHAT and FQNNGV. Taken from cysteine to phenylalanine, the CDR3 has 12 residues. Kept here is only the CDR3 DNA, which spans 36 bases and is read in frame from base 1. The cohort comprised approximately 700 healthy bone marrow donors. At the time of sampling, every cohort member was nominally healthy, though immune exposures that went unrecorded were likely present. The donor tested CMV seronegative and was one of the 352 seronegative cohort members. Each donor provided a peripheral blood sample, and peripheral blood mononuclear cells were used for TCR beta sequencing. The Qiagen DNeasy Blood Extraction Kit was used to extract genomic DNA from the blood cell samples. The library was built by means of the immunoSEQ multiplex PCR assay. The multiplex PCR relied on a mix of 60 forward primers for TCR Vbeta segments and 13 reverse primers for TCR Jbeta segments. Amplification of the CDR3 region of rearranged TCR beta genes was performed with a multiplex PCR assay on genomic DNA. Amplified TCR beta libraries were sequenced as 87-base-pair reads on the Illumina HiSeq System. The authors' analysis ran thus. A later analysis tallied approximately 87 million unique TCR beta chains across the 666 repertoires, and about 12 million of those chains were shared by two or more donors. Raw reads were error-corrected and collapsed into unique sequences with a nearest-neighbor algorithm that merged closely related sequences to remove PCR and sequencing errors. To assign V, D and J gene segments, CDR3 sequences were aligned to IMGT reference sequences. Each retained sequence needed at least a six-nucleotide match to both a V gene segment and a J gene segment. Rearrangements were classified as productive when the CDR3 lacked stop codons and remained in frame with V and J, and all other rearrangements were classified as non-productive. Following IMGT convention, CDR3 was defined as the stretch from the second conserved V-encoded cysteine up to the conserved J-encoded phenylalanine. In an earlier analysis of roughly 610 of the donors, sequences lacking an unambiguous match to a single V gene segment were excluded. An earlier analysis of 550 to 650 of the donors classified V segments as functional when productive rearrangements were above 56.7% and as segregating when the standard deviation between donors was above 5%. A statistical classification framework was built for diagnosing cytomegalovirus status from the catalog of TCR beta chain sequences. A later analysis assigned V and J genes by comparing TCR nucleotide sequences with IMGT/GENE-DB human TR gene sequences. In a later analysis, CDR3 sequences and most-parsimonious VDJ recombination scenarios were assigned using the TCRdist pipeline. A later analysis defined each TCR beta chain by its CDR3 amino acid sequence plus V-gene family, and excluded reads lacking a unique V-gene family. As a way to deal with suspected cross-contamination and a sequencing artifact, a later analysis dropped over 550 nucleotide sequences that were highly shared and had low generation probability. In a later analysis, a clonal expansion index for each public chain was calculated from normalized within-repertoire ranks of inferred template counts. In a later analysis, generation probabilities were computed using a VDJ recombination model fitted to out-of-frame rearrangements, and the results were checked against IGoR. In a later analysis, TCR-TCR, TCR-HLA and TCR-CMV co-occurrence was scored with hypergeometric tests, and a repertoire-size bias correction was applied to TCR pairs. A later analysis estimated false discovery rates by permuting HLA or CMV assignments 20 times. In a later analysis, co-occurring TCRs were grouped using DBSCAN, and TCRdist sequence similarity was added for clustering within HLA-allele-positive subsets. Repertoires with fewer than 30,000 or more than 120,000 public chains were left out of co-occurrence clustering, as were roughly five repertoires with anomalous nucleotide sharing. TCRdb limited this immuneACCESS table to in-frame rearrangements with V and J called. A share of clones is missing; checked studies link under half to unresolved V genes, and the rest is unexplained. D and trimming come from the DNA, and the V and J calls and clone size come from that table. The sample records around 180,000 clones, roughly 85% of which are singletons. Clones ranked in the top ten supply more than 0.55% of the sample.

As regards this clone: No antigen is known for it. No base qualities exist here, and no much larger clone lies one base off it.

Sample: PBMCs. This sequence originates from a woman aged 35 to 49 in good health and CMV-seronegative. The rearranged segments are TRBV11-2 and TRBJ2-3, with the D gene too uncertain to name. The DNA reads as follows: TGTGCCAGCAGCTCGAGCACAGATACGCAGTATTTT. This sequence encodes CASSSSTDTQYF.